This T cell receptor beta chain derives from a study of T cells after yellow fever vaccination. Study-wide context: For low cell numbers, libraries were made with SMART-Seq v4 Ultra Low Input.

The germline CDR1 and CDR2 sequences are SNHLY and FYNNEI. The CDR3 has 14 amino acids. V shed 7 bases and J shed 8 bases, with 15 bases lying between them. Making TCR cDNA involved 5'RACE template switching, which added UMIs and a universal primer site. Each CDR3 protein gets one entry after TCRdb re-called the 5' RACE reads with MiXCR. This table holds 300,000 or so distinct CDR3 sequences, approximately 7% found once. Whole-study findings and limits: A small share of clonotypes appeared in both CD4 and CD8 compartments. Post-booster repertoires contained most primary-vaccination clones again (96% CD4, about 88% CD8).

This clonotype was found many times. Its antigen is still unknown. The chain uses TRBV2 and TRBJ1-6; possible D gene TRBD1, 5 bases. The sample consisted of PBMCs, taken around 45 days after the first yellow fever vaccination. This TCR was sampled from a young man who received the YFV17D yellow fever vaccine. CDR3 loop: CASTLGEFYSPLHF. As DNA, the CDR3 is TGTGCCAGCACCTTAGGGGAGTTTTATTCACCCCTCCACTTT.